Listed below are T cell receptor beta chains from one sample, sequenced in a study of CD8+ T cells in alopecia areata. This table comes from immunoSEQ multiplex PCR, and its TCRdb copy is limited to in-frame clones, with some not included. The sample holds about 100,000 clones, about 44% seen once. This sample comprised CD8+ T cells sorted from blood, obtained at week 24, from a patient treated with tofacitinib. These TCRs come from a human donor with alopecia areata. The CDR3 runs from the conserved cysteine through the conserved F or W. The D gene is left open where the match is weak. Clone size is not always given. Where it is, it says once, few, many or a class for expanded clones.

TRBJ2-1 | TRBV27 | few | TRBD1 | TGTGCCAGCAGCCCGACAGGGATCAATGAGCAGTTCTTC | CASSPTGINEQFF
TRBJ2-1 | TRBV10-3 | few | TRBD2 | TGTGCCACTGGACTAGCGGGAGCCGACTCCTACAATGAGCAGTTCTTC | CATGLAGADSYNEQFF
TRBJ2-3 | TRBV7-9 | few | TRBD2 | TGTGCCAGCAGCTTGACTAGCGGGAGGGATACGCAGTATTTT | CASSLTSGRDTQYF
TRBJ2-2 | TRBV25-1 | NA | NA | TGTGCCAGCAGTGATACCGCTCGGGGCCAGAACACCGGGGAGCTGTTTTTT | CASSDTARGQNTGELFF
TRBJ2-7 | TRBV5-1 | NA | NA | TGCGCCAGCAGTGACAGAAACTACGAGCAGTACTTC | CASSDRNYEQYF
TRBJ1-2 | TRBV25-1 | NA | NA | TGTGCCAGCAGTGCAGGGGCGCGTAACTATGGCTACACCTTC | CASSAGARNYGYTF
TRBJ1-1 | TRBV29-1 | NA | TRBD1 | TGCAGCGTGCGACAGGGCCCGACTGAAGCTTTCTTT | CSVRQGPTEAFF
TRBJ2-7 | TRBV7-9 | few | NA | TGTGCCACCTCGGCTGGGGCGCACGACGAGCAGTACTTC | CATSAGAHDEQYF
TRBJ1-1 | TRBV11-2 | many | NA | TGTGCCAGCAGCTTTGGAAACACTGAAGCTTTCTTT | CASSFGNTEAFF
TRBJ2-1 | TRBV5-6 | NA | NA | TGTGCCAGCAGCCCCCAGCGGCAGAACTACAATGAGCAGTTCTTC | CASSPQRQNYNEQFF
TRBJ2-7 | TRBV5-1 | NA | TRBD1 | TGCGCCAGCAGCTATGCAGGGGGAGACGAGCGGTACTTC | CASSYAGGDERYF
TRBJ1-5 | TRBV5-6 | few | NA | TGTGCCAGCAGCCCGAGGGGAAATAGCAATCAGCCCCAGCATTTT | CASSPRGNSNQPQHF
TRBJ2-2 | TRBV11-2 | NA | TRBD1 | TGTGCCAGCAGCTCTACGACAGGGGCCCGGGAGCTGTTTTTT | CASSSTTGARELFF
TRBJ1-2 | TRBV9 | NA | TRBD1 | TGTGCCAGCAGCCCAGGGACAGGCCTTAACTATGGCTACACCTTC | CASSPGTGLNYGYTF
TRBJ1-2 | TRBV29-1 | few | TRBD1 | TGCAGCGCCCGCCTGGGACAGGGCTATGGCTACACCTTC | CSARLGQGYGYTF
TRBJ1-4 | TRBV28 | few | NA | TGTGCCAGCAGGTGGGCGAGGGATGAAAAACTGTTTTTT | CASRWARDEKLFF
TRBJ2-7 | TRBV7-3 | NA | NA | TGTGCCAGCGATTTCGTGGGTCACGAGCAGTACTTC | CASDFVGHEQYF
TRBJ1-5 | TRBV5-4 | NA | NA | TGTGCCAGCAGCCCTGACCCCCTGGGTGGCAATCAGCCCCAGCATTTT | CASSPDPLGGNQPQHF
TRBJ2-1 | TRBV13 | NA | TRBD2 | TGTGCCAGCAGCAACCCGGGACTAGCGGGAGGGGAGGGCAATGAGCAGTTCTTC | CASSNPGLAGGEGNEQFF
TRBJ2-7 | TRBV7-9 | NA | TRBD1 | TGTGCCAGCAGCTTCCCTGGACAGGGGAACTACGAGCAGTACTTC | CASSFPGQGNYEQYF
TRBJ2-6 | TRBV9 | NA | NA | TGTGCCAGCAGCTCCCGACGGGACTCTGGGGCCAACGTCCTGACTTTC | CASSSRRDSGANVLTF
TRBJ1-2 | TRBV4-1 | NA | NA | TGCGCCAGCAGCCAACGGCCGGGAAACTATGGCTACACCTTC | CASSQRPGNYGYTF
TRBJ1-4 | TRBV29-1 | NA | NA | TGCAGCGTTTATGGCAGACCCGGTAATGAAAAACTGTTTTTT | CSVYGRPGNEKLFF
TRBJ2-5 | TRBV7-8 | NA | TRBD1 | TGTGCCAGCAGCTTCGGACAGGGGAAAAAAGAGACCCAGTACTTC | CASSFGQGKKETQYF
TRBJ2-7 | TRBV5-1 | NA | TRBD2 | TGCGCCAGCAGCTCTAGCGGCGTTGGGTACGAGCAGTACTTC | CASSSSGVGYEQYF
TRBJ2-7 | TRBV27 | NA | NA | TGTGCCAGCAGCTCCCGGGTCTCCTACGAGCAGTACTTC | CASSSRVSYEQYF
TRBJ2-1 | TRBV19 | few | NA | TGTGCCAGTTGTGACGGGAGCAATGAGCAGTTCTTC | CASCDGSNEQFF
TRBJ2-3 | TRBV11-2 | few | NA | TGTGCCAGCAGCATGATCAGGGCAGATACGCAGTATTTT | CASSMIRADTQYF
TRBJ2-2 | TRBV13 | few | TRBD2 | TGTGCCAGCAGCTGGGCCCGACTAGCGCAGAACACCGGGGAGCTGTTTTTT | CASSWARLAQNTGELFF
TRBJ2-1 | TRBV11-2 | once | NA | TGTGCCAGCAGCTTAGTCCCGCTCGATGAGCAGTTCTTC | CASSLVPLDEQFF
TRBJ2-5 | TRBV25-1 | few | NA | TGTGCCAGCAGTGAATCGTTTAGGGACCAAGAGACCCAGTACTTC | CASSESFRDQETQYF
TRBJ2-1 | TRBV11-2 | NA | NA | TGTGCCAGCAGCTTTATTAATGACGCCTACAATGAGCAGTTCTTC | CASSFINDAYNEQFF
TRBJ2-7 | TRBV29-1 | few | NA | TGCAGCGTTGAGCTCCAGACCACCTACGAGCAGTACTTC | CSVELQTTYEQYF
TRBJ2-2 | TRBV9 | NA | NA | TGTGCCAGCAGCTTCAACCGGGTCTACGCCTCCGGGGAGCTGTTTTTT | CASSFNRVYASGELFF
TRBJ2-3 | TRBV27 | NA | NA | TGTGCCAGCAAAGATTGGGGAACCTATCAGACGCAGTATTTT | CASKDWGTYQTQYF
TRBJ1-1 | TRBV30 | once | NA | TGTGCCTGGAGTTACGCGGGACTGATCACTGAAGCTTTCTTT | CAWSYAGLITEAFF
TRBJ2-7 | TRBV7-9 | NA | NA | TGTGCCAGCAGCCCCCCTTATGGGGGGATCGAGCAGTACTTC | CASSPPYGGIEQYF
TRBJ2-7 | TRBV7-9 | NA | TRBD2 | TGTGCCAGCAGATATAGCGGGAGTTTCGAGCAGTACTTC | CASRYSGSFEQYF
TRBJ1-1 | TRBV7-9 | NA | NA | TGTGCCAGCAGCCCCCCGGCGGGTACTGAAGCTTTCTTT | CASSPPAGTEAFF
TRBJ2-2 | TRBV7-9 | few | NA | TGTGCCAGGGACAACACCGGGGAGCTGTTTTTT | CARDNTGELFF
TRBJ1-1 | TRBV25-1 | NA | NA | TGTGCCAGCAGTCTTTCTTACGCTGAAGCTTTCTTT | CASSLSYAEAFF
TRBJ2-3 | TRBV14 | NA | NA | TGTGCCAGCAGCCAAGTCGTCGTACCGCAGTATTTT | CASSQVVVPQYF
TRBJ2-7 | TRBV27 | few | NA | TGTGCCAGCAGTGAAGGGGCAACCTACGAGCAGTACTTC | CASSEGATYEQYF
TRBJ1-1 | TRBV19 | few | NA | TGTGCCAGTAGTCACGAGTTGGTCGTCACTGAAGCTTTCTTT | CASSHELVVTEAFF
TRBJ2-5 | TRBV6-5 | few | NA | TGTGCCAGCCGGGCCAGGGGCGAGGAGACCCAGTACTTC | CASRARGEETQYF